This is a list of T cell receptor beta chains from one sample in a study of glioma-infiltrating T cells after dendritic cell vaccination. Some clones are missing from TCRdb's copy, which holds only in-frame ones; the method was immunoSEQ multiplex PCR. This table has approximately 90,000 clones, roughly 84% appearing once. Here the sequenced sample was blood, taken before dendritic cell vaccination. These receptors all stem from a human donor with glioblastoma. Each CDR3 is given with its conserved first and last residue. D genes are given only for firm matches. The size field is filled for only some rows; it gives once, few, many or a size class.

NA	TRBJ2-6	TRBV7-9	NA	TGTGCCAGCCGACTACTGGGCTCTGGGGCCAACGTCCTGACTTTC	CASRLLGSGANVLTF
NA	TRBJ2-1	TRBV5-1	TRBD2	TGCGCCAGCAGCTTTGGATTCCTAGCGGGAGGCTACAATGAGCAGTTCTTC	CASSFGFLAGGYNEQFF
NA	TRBJ2-7	TRBV27	TRBD1	TGTGCCAGCAGTCCGATTCTGGTAGGGGGCGACGAGCAGTACTTC	CASSPILVGGDEQYF
once	TRBJ1-2	TRBV2	NA	TGTGCCAGCAGTGAGGAGGGGAACTATGGCTACACCTTC	CASSEEGNYGYTF
NA	TRBJ1-4	TRBV19	TRBD1	TGTGCCAGTAGCCCGGGACAGGTAAGTGAAAAACTGTTTTTT	CASSPGQVSEKLFF
NA	TRBJ2-2	TRBV10-3	NA	TGTGCCATCAGTGCTCGGGGAACAGGGATCGCCCTCGGGGAGCTGTTTTTT	CAISARGTGIALGELFF
NA	TRBJ1-2	TRBV5-1	NA	TGCGCCAGCAGCGATGAGGGCCATGGCTACACCTTC	CASSDEGHGYTF
few	TRBJ1-3	TRBV7-3	TRBD1	TGTGCCAGCAGCCTTTCGGGACAGGGCTCTGGAAACACCATATATTTT	CASSLSGQGSGNTIYF
once	TRBJ2-1	TRBV6-5	TRBD1	TGTGCCAGCAGCCTCAGGGGGCTCTACAATGAGCAGTTCTTC	CASSLRGLYNEQFF
NA	TRBJ1-1	TRBV19	NA	TGTGCCAGTAGTATATCGGACAGCCCTAGGATCGCTTTCTTT	CASSISDSPRIAFF
NA	TRBJ1-3	TRBV7-2	NA	TGTGCCAGCAGCTTAGAAAGGGGCGGCACCATATATTTT	CASSLERGGTIYF
NA	TRBJ1-2	TRBV18	NA	TGTGCCAGCTCACCAACAGGTCTCTATGGCTACACCTTC	CASSPTGLYGYTF
once	TRBJ1-2	TRBV6-5	NA	TGTGCCAGCAGTTACGGAGTCGGGGACATTATATATGGCTACACCTTC	CASSYGVGDIIYGYTF
NA	TRBJ2-7	TRBV7-6	TRBD1	TGTGCCAGCAGCCCAGGAGGGACAGGAGGCTACGAGCAGTACTTC	CASSPGGTGGYEQYF
many	TRBJ1-6	TRBV7-9	TRBD1	TGTGCCAGCAGCTTGTTACAGGGGGATTCACCCCTCCACTTT	CASSLLQGDSPLHF
NA	TRBJ2-1	TRBV27	NA	TGTGCCAGCAGTAATGAATTAGCGGACAATGAGCAGTTCTTC	CASSNELADNEQFF
NA	TRBJ2-3	TRBV5-1	NA	TGCGCCAGCAGCCCTACCTCTACGGATACGCAGTATTTT	CASSPTSTDTQYF
NA	TRBJ1-5	TRBV6-5	NA	TGTGCCAGCAGCACGCGGGAGTATCAGCCCCAGCATTTT	CASSTREYQPQHF
NA	TRBJ1-5	TRBV5-1	NA	TGCGCCAGCAGCGCGGGGATGGCGGGGGGCAATCAGCCCCAGCATTTT	CASSAGMAGGNQPQHF
NA	TRBJ1-1	TRBV7-2	TRBD1	TGTGCCAGCAGCCTAAAACAGGGGACTGAAGCTTTCTTT	CASSLKQGTEAFF
NA	TRBJ2-1	TRBV2	NA	TGTGCCAGCCTCCCGGGGAATGAGCAGTTCTTC	CASLPGNEQFF
NA	TRBJ2-7	TRBV11-3	TRBD2	TGTGCCAGCAGCTTAGGTAGCGGGGGCTACGAGCAGTACTTC	CASSLGSGGYEQYF
once	TRBJ2-2	TRBV7-3	NA	TGTGCCAGCAGCTTAGGGGGCGCGGGCACCGGGGAGCTGTTTTTT	CASSLGGAGTGELFF
NA	TRBJ2-2	TRBV27	NA	TGTGCCAGCAGTTTAAAGCAGGGGTTAACCGGGGAGCTGTTTTTT	CASSLKQGLTGELFF
NA	TRBJ2-1	TRBV29-1	NA	TGCAGCGTTGCGACAGATGAGCAGTTCTTC	CSVATDEQFF
NA	TRBJ2-3	TRBV19	TRBD2	TGTGCCAGTAACATAGCGGGGACAGATACGCAGTATTTT	CASNIAGTDTQYF
once	TRBJ2-7	TRBV6-5	NA	TGTGCCAGCAGTCGCTCTAGTACCTACGAGCAGTACTTC	CASSRSSTYEQYF
NA	TRBJ2-2	TRBV27	TRBD2	TGTGCCAGCAGTTTAAGAGGCGGGAGGGCGAACACCGGGGAGCTGTTTTTT	CASSLRGGRANTGELFF
NA	TRBJ1-2	TRBV6-1	TRBD1	TGTGCCAGCAGTGAAGTCCCGACGGGGACAGGGAACTATGGCTACACCTTC	CASSEVPTGTGNYGYTF
medium-sized	TRBJ1-1	TRBV19	NA	TGTGCCAGTAGTATAGCCTCCGGCACTGAAGCTTTCTTT	CASSIASGTEAFF
NA	TRBJ1-1	TRBV5-4	TRBD1	TGTGCCAGCAGCCTGGACAGGGTTTACACTGAAGCTTTCTTT	CASSLDRVYTEAFF
NA	TRBJ2-3	TRBV9	TRBD2	TGTGCCAGCAGCACCCGACTAGCGGGGGGGCAGTCAGATACGCAGTATTTT	CASSTRLAGGQSDTQYF
NA	TRBJ2-5	TRBV29-1	NA	TGCAGCGCCGTCGACAGCCAAGAGACCCAGTACTTC	CSAVDSQETQYF
NA	TRBJ2-4	TRBV6-1	NA	TGTGCCAGCAGTGAAGCAGGGTTCGGGGGCAAAAACATTCAGTACTTC	CASSEAGFGGKNIQYF
NA	TRBJ2-1	TRBV10-1	NA	TGCGCCAGCACTAGGGGTGGTGAGCAGTTCTTC	CASTRGGEQFF
NA	TRBJ1-1	TRBV29-1	NA	TGCAGCGTGATGCGGGGGGCGACTGAAGCTTTCTTT	CSVMRGATEAFF
NA	TRBJ2-2	TRBV9	TRBD2	TGTGCCAGCAGCGTAAGGGAAGAACTAGCGGGAAACACCGGGGAGCTGTTTTTT	CASSVREELAGNTGELFF
NA	TRBJ2-7	TRBV7-8	NA	TGTGCCAGCAGCATAAGGTCTGGGGACTACGAGCAGTACTTC	CASSIRSGDYEQYF
few	TRBJ2-7	TRBV10-2	TRBD1	TGCGCCAGCAGACAGGGGTCGACCTACGAGCAGTACTTC	CASRQGSTYEQYF
NA	TRBJ2-2	TRBV5-1	NA	TGCGCCAGCAAACAGGGCGCCATGAACACCGGGGAGCTGTTTTTT	CASKQGAMNTGELFF
NA	TRBJ2-7	TRBV4-1	TRBD2	TGCGCCAGCAGCCAAGATTGGGGCGGGGGGCGATACGAGCAGTACTTC	CASSQDWGGGRYEQYF
NA	TRBJ1-2	TRBV30	NA	TGTGCCTGGAGTCCCGGGGTAAGACGGGGCTACACCTTC	CAWSPGVRRGYTF
NA	TRBJ2-3	TRBV30	NA	TGTGCCTGGGGACCAGGCGGGGATACGCAGTATTTT	CAWGPGGDTQYF
NA	TRBJ2-5	TRBV12-5	TRBD2	TGTGCTAGTGGTTCGGGACTAGCGGGGGAACAAGAGACCCAGTACTTC	CASGSGLAGEQETQYF
NA	TRBJ2-7	TRBV5-1	NA	TGCGCCAGCAGAGCACCGAGCTCCTACGAGCAGTACTTC	CASRAPSSYEQYF
NA	TRBJ1-2	TRBV11-2	NA	TGTGCCAGCAGCTTAGATGGGCCCCTGGATGGCTACACCTTC	CASSLDGPLDGYTF
NA	TRBJ2-3	TRBV27	NA	TGTGCCAGCAGTTTGAGGGAGGGGGTTAGAGATACGCAGTGTTTT	CASSLREGVRDTQCF
NA	TRBJ2-3	TRBV19	TRBD2	TGTGCCAGTAGCCTCCTGGGGGCGGGGGGGCAAGATACGCAGTATTTT	CASSLLGAGGQDTQYF
NA	TRBJ2-7	TRBV5-1	NA	TGCGCCAGCAGCCGGGGGACCGTGGGCGAGCAGTACTTC	CASSRGTVGEQYF
NA	TRBJ2-7	TRBV19	TRBD2	TGTGCCAGTAGTATAAGCGGGGATGGCGAGCAGTACTTC	CASSISGDGEQYF
once	TRBJ2-3	TRBV7-8	NA	TGTGCCAGCAGTTCCCGAGCGGACACAGATACGCAGTATTTT	CASSSRADTDTQYF
NA	TRBJ1-1	TRBV9	NA	TGTGCCAGCAGCGCACAGAACACTGAAGCTTTCTTT	CASSAQNTEAFF
NA	TRBJ2-1	TRBV7-3	TRBD2	TGTGCCAGCAGCTCCTCCGGGACTATACCGCTGAGCCGGTTCTTC	CASSSSGTIPLSRFF
NA	TRBJ2-2	TRBV5-1	NA	TGCGCCAGCAGCCCGATCACACAATACACCGGGGAGCTGTTTTTT	CASSPITQYTGELFF
NA	TRBJ2-2	TRBV18	TRBD1	TGTGCCAGCTCACCCGGACAGGGTGGTCCCGGGGAGCTGTTTTTT	CASSPGQGGPGELFF
few	TRBJ2-7	TRBV28	TRBD1	TGTGCCAGCAGTTTCCCAGGGGGACAGCTTTACGAGCAGTACTTC	CASSFPGGQLYEQYF
NA	TRBJ2-7	TRBV7-2	TRBD2	TGTGCCAGCAGCCCGGGGGGGACTAGCGCGTACGAGCAGTACTTC	CASSPGGTSAYEQYF